The 9 T cell receptor beta chains below were found in one sample sequenced in a study of early T cells in non-severe SARS-CoV-2 infection. Each CDR3 protein gets one entry after TCRdb re-called the 5' RACE reads with MiXCR. Seen here are some 30,000 distinct CDR3 sequences, approximately 5% observed once, and the top ten hold around 13%. The sample comprised whole blood. The receptor source for this set is an adult who was a healthcare worker with PCR-confirmed SARS-CoV-2 infection or an uninfected control (not recorded which).

This clonotype appeared many times. The chain joins TRBV7-9 to TRBJ2-1; TRBD1 matches 12 bases. Unmatched junction bases numbered 12, after V lost 2 bases and J lost 10 bases. In germline, CDR1 is SEHNR, CDR2 FQNEAQ (reference sequence). The CDR3 runs 17 residues. CDR3 sequence reads: CASSLSPGQGASREQFF. The CDR3 region has the DNA TGTGCCAGCAGCTTATCACCGGGACAGGGGGCTTCTCGGGAGCAGTTCTTC.

This clonotype was seen many times. The J gene is TRBJ2-1, the V gene TRBV6-2 or TRBV6-3, with D hard to call. V lost 6 bases and J lost 10, with 16 bases in between. The CDR3 is 13 amino acids. Germline loops: CDR1 MNHEY, CDR2 SVGEGT. The CDR3 DNA follows: TGTGCCAGCAGCCCGTTCGAAGGCTGGGAGCAGTTCTTC. This sequence encodes CASSPFEGWEQFF.

This clonotype came up many times. The chain carries TRBV7-9 and TRBJ2-7; the D gene is possibly TRBD2 (5 bases). Germline CDR1 SEHNR, CDR2 FQNEAQ (reference sequence). V was clipped by 1 base and J by 5 bases, with 6 bases between them. The length of the CDR3 is 12 residues. This CDR3 is CASSLVGDEQYF. The CDR3 nucleotides are TGTGCCAGCAGCTTAGTCGGGGACGAGCAGTACTTC.

This clonotype has a count of ten or more. The rearrangement links TRBV30 to TRBJ2-7; D is ambiguous. Between the trimmed V and J ends, which lost 0 bases and 7 bases, there was a span of 13 bases. Germline V gene sequence: CDR1 GTSNPN, CDR2 SVGIG (reference sequence). The CDR3 spans 13 residues. The CDR3 protein is CAWSVRLGTEQYF. DNA of the CDR3: TGTGCCTGGAGTGTTCGGCTGGGTACGGAGCAGTACTTC.

The genes are TRBV2 and TRBJ1-3; D is perhaps TRBD1 (6 bases). Trimming shortened V by 8 bases and J by 4 bases, and 12 bases separated the two germline ends. The germline V gene has CDR1 SNHLY and CDR2 FYNNEI. This CDR3 is 13 amino acids long. CDR3 protein: CASGQDRGNTIYF. The CDR3 DNA sequence: TGTGCCAGCGGCCAGGACAGAGGAAACACCATATATTTT.

This clonotype was detected many times. V is TRBV6-1 and J is TRBJ2-1, with 14 bases matching TRBD2. This CDR3 comprises 16 residues. The germline V gene encodes CDR1 MNHNS and CDR2 SASEGT. Unmatched junction bases numbered 3, after V lost 1 base and J lost 7 bases. This CDR3 is CASSEGGLAGENEQFF. In nucleotides, the CDR3 is TGTGCCAGCAGTGAAGGGGGACTAGCGGGGGAAAATGAGCAGTTCTTC.

This clonotype was counted at least ten times. The junction and the germline gene differ at one end; a read error may be behind it. The chain joins TRBV11-3 to TRBJ2-3; the D gene is possibly TRBD1 (6 bases). CDR1 is SGHNT and CDR2 is YENEEA in the germline V gene. The CDR3 length is 12 residues. CDR3 bases: TGTGCCAGCAGCTCCCAGGGGAATGGTGTGAATTTT. This gives the protein CASSSQGNGVNF.

This chain links TRBV5-4 with TRBJ1-1; a possible D gene is TRBD1 (5 bases). The CDR3 contains 15 residues. V was trimmed by 1 base and J by 6 bases, leaving 16 bases between them. Germline V gene lookup returns CDR1 SGHNT and CDR2 YYREEE (reference sequence). CDR3 DNA: TGTGCCAGCAGCTTGAGGGGAGAATGGGTTTCTGAAGCTTTCTTT. Its protein is CASSLRGEWVSEAFF.

This clonotype showed up many times. V is TRBV27 and J is TRBJ1-5, with 8 bases fitting TRBD1. V gave up 5 bases and J gave up 1 base; unmatched junction bases: 10. Germline V gives CDR1 MNHEY, CDR2 SMNVEV (reference sequence). The CDR3 covers 17 residues. The CDR3, as DNA: TGTGCCAGCAGTCCACACCGGGACAGGACGAGCAATCAGCCCCAGCATTTT. Translation gives CASSPHRDRTSNQPQHF.